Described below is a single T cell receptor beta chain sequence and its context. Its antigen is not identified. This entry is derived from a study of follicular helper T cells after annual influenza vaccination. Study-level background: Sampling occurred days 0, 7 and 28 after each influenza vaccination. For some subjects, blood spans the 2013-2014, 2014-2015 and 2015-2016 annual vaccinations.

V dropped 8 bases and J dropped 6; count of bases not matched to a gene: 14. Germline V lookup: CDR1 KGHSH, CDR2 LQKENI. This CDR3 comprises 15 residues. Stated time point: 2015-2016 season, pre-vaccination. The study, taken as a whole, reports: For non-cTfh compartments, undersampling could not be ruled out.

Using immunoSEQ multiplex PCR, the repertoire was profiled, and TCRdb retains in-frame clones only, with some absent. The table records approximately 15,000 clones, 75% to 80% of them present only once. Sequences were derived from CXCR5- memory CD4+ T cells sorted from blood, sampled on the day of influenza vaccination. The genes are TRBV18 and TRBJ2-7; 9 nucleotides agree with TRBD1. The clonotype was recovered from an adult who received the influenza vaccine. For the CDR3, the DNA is TGTGCCAGCACCTCCGGGACAGGGAAGCCAGGCGAGCAGTACTTC. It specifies CASTSGTGKPGEQYF.